This TCR beta chain derives from a study of blood T cell repertoires in COVID-19. In the study overall: Acute-phase and convalescent COVID-19 samples originated in the United States, Italy and Spain. The analysed material was cDNA or gDNA that came from T cells, B-cell-depleted T cells, or PBMCs.

Germline CDR1 is MRHNA and CDR2 is SNTAGT. V lost 5 bases and J 2 bases, leaving 11 bases between the germline ends. The CDR3 loop spans 14 amino acids. Enrolment of Seattle patients took place during active infection, and they were followed longitudinally. Under the authors' procedure: Amplifying reference gene primers gave estimates of nucleated cell counts. The method was immunoSEQ multiplex PCR; TCRdb's version includes in-frame clones alone and lacks a portion of them. Clone size and V and J calls were adopted from that table, with D and trimming inferred from the DNA. The sample holds 250,000 to 350,000 clones, over 75% seen once.

This TCR was sampled from a woman in her thirties with COVID-19, enrolled during active disease. The chain has TRBV6-4 and TRBJ2-3, with D maybe TRBD2 (6 bases). Sequencing was carried out using peripheral blood. The CDR3 is CASSPGLSTDTQYF. CDR3 in DNA: TGTGCCAGCAGTCCGGGACTGTCCACAGATACGCAGTATTTT.